These 12 T cell receptor beta chains came from one sample sequenced in a study of OX40 agonist ivuxolimab in advanced cancers. Library generation was performed with the immunoSEQ multiplex PCR assay. This immuneACCESS table, as held by TCRdb, lists in-frame sequences with V and J called but not all clones. Of the missing ones, under half trace to an unresolved V gene in checked studies; the others have no known cause. Recorded for this sample are roughly 80,000 clones; approximately 83% of them occurred a single time. 1.5% to 2% of the sample is held by the ten biggest clonotypes. This material consisted of CD4+ or CD8+ T cells sorted from blood, taken in a trial of the OX40 agonist ivuxolimab. The receptor source for this set is an adult with an advanced solid tumor such as melanoma, head and neck, liver or kidney cancer.

The chain uses TRBV7-9 and TRBJ2-1; D is perhaps TRBD1 (6 bases). CDR3 length equals 13 residues. With 8 bases removed from V and 0 bases from J, the gap between germline ends came to 8 bases. Germline V gives CDR1 SEHNR, CDR2 FQNEAQ (reference sequence). The CDR3 loop is CASPGHSYNEQFF. The CDR3 DNA reads TGTGCCAGCCCGGGACACTCCTACAATGAGCAGTTCTTC.

The V call is TRBV6-1, the J call TRBJ2-7; D is perhaps TRBD2 (6 bases). Trimming shortened V by 6 bases and J by 7 bases, and 19 bases separated the two germline ends. CDR3 size: 14 residues. Germline V CDR1 and CDR2: MNHNS, SASEGT. This CDR3 reads CASSPYGRAEEQYF. In nucleotides, the CDR3 is TGTGCCAGCAGCCCCTACGGGAGAGCGGAGGAGCAGTACTTC.

This chain connects TRBV27 to TRBJ1-5; D unclear. Germline-derived CDR1 and CDR2 are MNHEY and SMNVEV (reference sequence). V lost 5 bases to trimming and J lost 4 bases, with 15 bases between them. This CDR3 has 15 residues. CDR3 region: CASSPPGRINQPQHF. CDR3 nucleotide sequence: TGTGCCAGCAGTCCCCCGGGCCGTATAAATCAGCCCCAGCATTTT.

The J gene is TRBJ2-5, the V gene TRBV5-1; D is unresolved. Trimming shortened V by 6 bases and J by 5 bases, and 14 bases separated the two germline ends. Germline V CDR1 and CDR2: SGHRS, YFSETQ. The CDR3 has 13 amino acids. CDR3 nucleotides: TGCGCCAGCACCCCTGACCGCTGGGAGACCCAGTACTTC. Protein: CASTPDRWETQYF.

This chain links TRBV4-3 with TRBJ1-5; possibly TRBD1 for D (6 bases). CDR1 is LGHNA, CDR2 YSLEER, per germline. The CDR3 contains 15 residues. The V and J ends lost 0 bases and 6 bases respectively, with 12 bases between them. The CDR3 spells CASSQDFRGVQPQHF. CDR3 sequence (DNA): TGCGCCAGCAGCCAAGATTTCAGGGGCGTTCAGCCCCAGCATTTT.

The chain joins TRBV2 to TRBJ1-1; 9 bases map to TRBD1. The germline V gene has CDR1 SNHLY and CDR2 FYNNEI. V shed 6 bases and J 5 bases; nucleotides not matched to a gene: 7. This CDR3 is built from 14 residues. CDR3 coding DNA: TGTGCCAGCAGCGCCGGGACAGGGACGACTGAAGCTTTCTTT. It specifies CASSAGTGTTEAFF.

This clone appeared many times. The V gene is TRBV18, the J gene TRBJ2-1, with 9 bases matching TRBD1. V shed 1 base and J 4 bases; nucleotides not matched to a gene: 2. Germline values: CDR1 KGHSH, CDR2 LQKENI. CDR3 size: 15 residues. In nucleotides, the CDR3 is TGTGCCAGCTCACCACGGACAGGGGCATACAATGAGCAGTTCTTC. This sequence encodes CASSPRTGAYNEQFF. Full variable domain (outside the CDR3, taken from reference TRBV18 and TRBJ2-1): NAGVMQNPRHLVRRRGQEARLRCSPMKGHSHVYWYRQLPEEGLKFMVYLQKENIIDESGMPKERFSAEFPKEGPSILRIQQVVRGDSAAYFCASSPRTGAYNEQFFGPGTRLTVL.

The chain has TRBV28 and TRBJ1-1; possible D gene TRBD1, 5 bases. V was trimmed by 6 bases and J by 1 base, leaving 12 bases between them. The CDR3 extends over 14 amino acids. The germline V gene encodes CDR1 MDHEN and CDR2 SYDVKM. The CDR3 spells CASRSPGENTEAFF. The CDR3 DNA follows: TGTGCCAGCAGGTCGCCGGGGGAGAACACTGAAGCTTTCTTT.

The chain joins TRBV7-3 to TRBJ2-3; possibly TRBD1 for D (5 bases). The V gene's germline CDR1 is SGHTA and CDR2 FQGTGA. The CDR3 covers 15 residues. The germline V and J ends were trimmed by 1 base and 2 bases, with 10 bases remaining between them. CDR3 residues: CASSLMPGYTDTQYF. The CDR3, as DNA: TGTGCCAGCAGCTTAATGCCAGGGTACACAGATACGCAGTATTTT.

V and J are TRBV5-6 and TRBJ2-1; 10 bases are shared with TRBD1. The germline V gene has CDR1 SGHDT and CDR2 YYEEEE. V shed 1 base, J shed 0 bases, and the junction held 10 bases outside the gene matches. The length of the CDR3 is 19 residues. CDR3: CASSLPRDRGQSSYNEQFF. DNA of the CDR3: TGTGCCAGCAGCTTGCCCCGGGACAGGGGCCAGAGCTCCTACAATGAGCAGTTCTTC.

This chain joins TRBV7-6 and TRBJ1-1; D ambiguous. Trimming left V 7 bases short and J 1 base short, with 4 bases between. Per germline, CDR1 SGHVS and CDR2 FNYEAQ. CDR3 length: 11 residues. The chain's CDR3 is CASKRNTEAFF. CDR3 coding DNA: TGTGCCAGCAAACGGAACACTGAAGCTTTCTTT.

This clone was seen only a few times. The chain couples TRBV19 to TRBJ1-1; perhaps TRBD1 as D (6 bases). The V gene lost 5 bases and the J gene lost 4 bases, with 11 bases spanning the gap. This CDR3 has 13 residues. CDR1 LNHDA and CDR2 SQIVND come from the germline V gene (reference sequence). The CDR3: CASSSQGVTEAFF. CDR3 coding DNA: TGTGCCAGTAGTTCACAGGGAGTCACTGAAGCTTTCTTT.